The T cell receptor beta chain under discussion was sequenced for a study of vaccination and CD4 T cells after COVID-19. Only a few counts were recorded for this clonotype. Its target is not known. The treatment here: approximately nine-day PBMC culture with coronavirus spike peptide pools or control peptides (ViraFEST assay). Researchers used the Oncomine TCR Beta short-read assay to sequence DNA from cultured CD4+ T cells. TCRdb processed the PCR reads anew with MiXCR; each CDR3 protein has one entry. In the table there are about 11,000 distinct CDR3 sequences, 25% to 30% of which are singletons. Sequenced: cultured CD4+ T cells from blood. The receptor was isolated from a human donor with COVID-19.

CDR3 DNA sequence: TGTGCCAGCAGTTTACCCAGCACTGAAGCTTTCTTT. This codes for CASSLPSTEAFF. The chain is built from TRBV12-3 or TRBV12-4 and TRBJ1-1; no clear D gene. The CDR3 is 12 residues long. The ends were cut back, 2 bases at V and 4 bases at J, with 5 bases in the middle.